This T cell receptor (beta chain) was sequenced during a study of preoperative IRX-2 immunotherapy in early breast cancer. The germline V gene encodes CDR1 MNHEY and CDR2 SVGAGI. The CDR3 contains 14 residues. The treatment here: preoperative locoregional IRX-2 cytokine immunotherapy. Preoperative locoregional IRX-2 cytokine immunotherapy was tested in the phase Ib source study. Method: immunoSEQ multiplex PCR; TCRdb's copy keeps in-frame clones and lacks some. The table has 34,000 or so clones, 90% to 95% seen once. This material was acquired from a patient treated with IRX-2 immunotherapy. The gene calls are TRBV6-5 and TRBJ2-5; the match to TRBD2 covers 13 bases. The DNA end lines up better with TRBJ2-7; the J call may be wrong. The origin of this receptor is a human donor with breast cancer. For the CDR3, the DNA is TGTGCCAGCAGTGAGACTAGCGGGAGGTACGAGCAGTACTTC. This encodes CASSETSGRYEQYF.